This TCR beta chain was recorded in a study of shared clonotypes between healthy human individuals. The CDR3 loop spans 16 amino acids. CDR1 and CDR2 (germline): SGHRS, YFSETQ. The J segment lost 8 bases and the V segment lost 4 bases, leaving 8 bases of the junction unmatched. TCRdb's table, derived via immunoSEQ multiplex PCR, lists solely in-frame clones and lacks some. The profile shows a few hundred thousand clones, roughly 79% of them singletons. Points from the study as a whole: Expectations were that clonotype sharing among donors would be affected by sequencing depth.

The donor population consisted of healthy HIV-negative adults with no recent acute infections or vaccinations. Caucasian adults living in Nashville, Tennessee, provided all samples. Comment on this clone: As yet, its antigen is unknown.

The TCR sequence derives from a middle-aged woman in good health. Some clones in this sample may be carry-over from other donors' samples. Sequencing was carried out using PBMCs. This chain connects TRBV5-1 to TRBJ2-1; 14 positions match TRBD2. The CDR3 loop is CASSLGTSGRYDEQFF. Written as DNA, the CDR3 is TGCGCCAGCAGCCTTGGGACTAGCGGGAGATATGATGAGCAGTTCTTC. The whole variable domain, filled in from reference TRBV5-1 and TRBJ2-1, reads KAGVTQTPRYLIKTRGQQVTLSCSPISGHRSVSWYQQTPGQGLQFLFEYFSETQRNKGNFPGRFSGRQFSNSRSEMNVSTLELGDSALYLCASSLGTSGRYDEQFFGPGTRLTVL.